These 11 T cell receptor beta chains originate from one sample sequenced in a study of CD8+ T cells in alopecia areata. Reverse transcribed after extraction, RNA yielded cDNA as the sequencing template. The data were produced by immunoSEQ multiplex PCR, yet TCRdb's version contains in-frame clones alone and is incomplete. Of some 170,000 clones listed, around 64% are singletons. Here the sequenced sample was CD8+ T cells sorted from blood, taken at week 0. The origin of the receptors is a human donor with alopecia areata.

This sequence joins TRBV30 and TRBJ1-1; D possibly corresponds to TRBD1 (5 bases). V lost 8 bases and J lost 4, with 14 bases in between. The CDR3 contains 12 residues. Germline lookup yields CDR1 GTSNPN and CDR2 SVGIG (reference sequence). CDR3 amino acids: CARWSGGTEAFF. CDR3 bases: TGTGCCCGATGGTCGGGGGGCACTGAAGCTTTCTTT.

The chain has TRBV13 and TRBJ1-3; D gene ambiguous. Germline V gene lookup returns CDR1 PRHDT and CDR2 FYEKMQ (reference sequence). Trimming took 6 bases from V and 9 from J, leaving 12 bases between them. This CDR3 has 12 residues. The CDR3 bases are TGTGCCAGCAGTCTTGGCGATTCCACCATATATTTT. As protein: CASSLGDSTIYF.

This chain connects TRBV27 to TRBJ2-3, with a weak D call TRBD1 (5 bases). Germline V gives CDR1 MNHEY, CDR2 SMNVEV (reference sequence). The germline V and J ends were trimmed by 2 bases and 7 bases, with 10 bases remaining between them. This CDR3 is 13 amino acids long. CDR3 nucleotides: TGTGCCAGCAGTTTAAGCTCAGGGTATACGCAGTATTTT. Protein product: CASSLSSGYTQYF.

This clone was seen a handful of times. The chain joins TRBV19 to TRBJ1-2; D is possibly TRBD1 (5 bases). V lost 3 bases, J lost 4 bases, and 9 bases lay in between. There are 13 residues in the CDR3. Germline V lookup: CDR1 LNHDA, CDR2 SQIVND (reference sequence). CDR3 sequence: CASSIDSSYGYTF. The CDR3 DNA follows: TGTGCCAGTAGTATCGACAGTTCCTATGGCTACACCTTC.

This clone was counted only a few times. This chain uses TRBV6-6 with TRBJ2-3; D not resolved. Germline CDR1 MNHNY, CDR2 SVGAGI (reference sequence). V was trimmed by 0 bases and J by 0 bases, leaving 7 bases between them. This CDR3 spans 15 amino acids. DNA for the CDR3: TGTGCCAGCAGTTACTCCGGAGCTAGCACAGATACGCAGTATTTT. Its protein product is CASSYSGASTDTQYF.

The chain combines TRBV2 with TRBJ1-5; 7 nucleotides line up with TRBD1. Germline CDR1 is SNHLY and CDR2 is FYNNEI. Trimming removed 6 bases from V and 4 bases from J; junction bases left unmatched: 6. The CDR3 spans 14 residues. This chain's CDR3 is CASRGTATNQPQHF. CDR3 in DNA: TGTGCCAGCAGGGGGACAGCCACTAATCAGCCCCAGCATTTT. Based on the CDR3 plus reference TRBV2 and TRBJ1-5, the full variable domain is EPEVTQTPSHQVTQMGQEVILRCVPISNHLYFYWYRQILGQKVEFLVSFYNNEISEKSEIFDDQFSVERPDGSNFTLKIRSTKLEDSAMYFCASRGTATNQPQHFGDGTRLSIL.

V gene TRBV6-5 combines with J gene TRBJ2-7; 9 nucleotides line up with TRBD1. The ends lost 2 bases at V and 3 bases at J; junction bases unmatched: 5. Germline assignment: CDR1 MNHEY and CDR2 SVGAGI. CDR3 length: 15 residues. As DNA, the CDR3 is TGTGCCAGCAGTTACGGGACAGGGAAAAACTACGAGCAGTACTTC. Encoded protein: CASSYGTGKNYEQYF.

The genes are TRBV29-1 and TRBJ2-2, with no clear D. Per germline, CDR1 SQVTM and CDR2 ANQGSEA. V lost 0 bases and J 2 bases, leaving 4 bases between the germline ends. The CDR3 is made up of 13 amino acids. The CDR3 sequence: CSVEDKNTGELFF. CDR3 coding DNA: TGCAGCGTTGAAGACAAAAACACCGGGGAGCTGTTTTTT.

The V and J genes are TRBV2 and TRBJ1-5, with unresolved D. Looked up from germline, CDR1 is SNHLY and CDR2 is FYNNEI. V was trimmed by 7 bases and J by 7 bases, leaving 11 bases between them. The CDR3 totals 12 residues. CDR3 DNA: TGTGCCAGCAATGCTACGGGGCAGCCCCAGCATTTT. Its translation is CASNATGQPQHF. Full variable domain (rest looked up from reference TRBV2 and TRBJ1-5): EPEVTQTPSHQVTQMGQEVILRCVPISNHLYFYWYRQILGQKVEFLVSFYNNEISEKSEIFDDQFSVERPDGSNFTLKIRSTKLEDSAMYFCASNATGQPQHFGDGTRLSIL.

This sequence joins TRBV29-1 and TRBJ2-2; the D gene is possibly TRBD1 (6 bases). Between the trimmed V and J ends, which lost 3 bases and 1 base, there was a span of 12 bases. CDR3 length equals 15 residues. Germline V gene sequence: CDR1 SQVTM, CDR2 ANQGSEA. DNA of the CDR3: TGCAGCGTTGAGGAATGGGACAAGAACACCGGGGAGCTGTTTTTT. Its protein is CSVEEWDKNTGELFF.

This clone was detected only a few times. The chain carries TRBV5-1 and TRBJ1-6, with TRBD1 matching 9 bases. Trimming at V came to 4 bases and at J to 7 bases, leaving 9 bases not matched to a gene. Germline V gene sequence: CDR1 SGHRS, CDR2 YFSETQ. The length of the CDR3 is 16 residues. The CDR3 sequence is CASSEAGTGLNSPLHF. Here the CDR3 DNA reads TGCGCCAGCAGCGAGGCAGGGACAGGGCTCAATTCACCCCTCCACTTT.